The rows below give T cell receptor beta chains drawn from one sample of a study of OX40 agonist ivuxolimab in advanced cancers. Repertoires were generated with immunoSEQ multiplex PCR, while TCRdb's copy carries only in-frame clones and drops some. The sample lists tens of thousands of clones, 75% to 90% occurring once. Material: CD4+ or CD8+ T cells sorted from blood, obtained in a trial of the OX40 agonist ivuxolimab. These receptors were collected from an adult with an advanced solid tumor such as melanoma, head and neck, liver or kidney cancer. The CDR3 runs from the conserved cysteine through the conserved F or W. D genes are given only for firm matches. Only part of the rows carry a size: once, few, many, or a class if the clone is expanded.

d_gene	abundance	j_gene	v_gene	CDR3aa	CDR3nt
NA	NA	TRBJ1-1	TRBV5-4	CASSREGEGTEAFF	TGTGCCAGCAGTCGGGAGGGTGAGGGGACTGAAGCTTTCTTT
TRBD1	NA	TRBJ2-2	TRBV11-3	CASSLRAGGTGELFF	TGTGCCAGCAGCTTAAGGGCAGGGGGCACCGGGGAGCTGTTTTTT
NA	NA	TRBJ1-5	TRBV19	CASIASAQYSNQPQHF	TGTGCCAGTATCGCTTCTGCACAGTATAGCAATCAGCCCCAGCATTTT
NA	NA	TRBJ1-1	TRBV5-1	CASSLARVSTEAFF	TGCGCCAGCAGCTTGGCCAGGGTGAGCACTGAAGCTTTCTTT
TRBD2	NA	TRBJ2-2	TRBV7-2	CASWLAGGLGELFF	TGTGCCAGCTGGCTAGCGGGAGGGTTGGGGGAGCTGTTTTTT
NA	NA	TRBJ2-1	TRBV18	CASSPQGIYNEQFF	TGTGCCAGCTCACCCCAGGGTATCTACAATGAGCAGTTCTTC
TRBD1	NA	TRBJ1-1	TRBV6-1	CASTVSTGGWTEAFF	TGTGCCAGCACCGTCTCGACAGGGGGCTGGACTGAAGCTTTCTTT
NA	NA	TRBJ1-1	TRBV7-2	CASSLGGQGTPEAFF	TGTGCCAGCAGCTTAGGAGGCCAGGGTACCCCTGAAGCTTTCTTT
TRBD1	few	TRBJ1-4	TRBV5-4	CASSSQTGGAEKLFF	TGTGCCAGCAGCTCACAGACAGGGGGGGCTGAAAAACTGTTTTTT
NA	NA	TRBJ1-5	TRBV7-2	CASSPPGQPQHF	TGTGCCAGCAGTCCCCCCGGTCAGCCCCAGCATTTT
NA	NA	TRBJ1-2	TRBV6-1	CASIFKLGGGYGYTF	TGTGCCAGCATTTTTAAACTCGGGGGCGGCTATGGCTACACCTTC
NA	few	TRBJ1-3	TRBV18	CASSSRDKVFDTIYF	TGTGCCAGCTCAAGCCGGGACAAAGTATTTGACACCATATATTTT
NA	NA	TRBJ2-3	TRBV18	CASSPKDRGQGPDTQYF	TGTGCCAGCTCACCAAAAGATCGGGGGCAGGGGCCAGATACGCAGTATTTT
NA	NA	TRBJ1-3	TRBV7-6	CASSTSSGNTIYF	TGTGCCAGCAGCACGAGCTCTGGAAACACCATATATTTT
TRBD1	NA	TRBJ1-2	TRBV5-1	CASSSGADRVNYGYTF	TGCGCCAGCAGCTCCGGGGCGGACAGGGTCAACTATGGCTACACCTTC
NA	NA	TRBJ1-2	TRBV28	CASSLNYGYTF	TGTGCCAGCAGTTTAAACTATGGCTACACCTTC
NA	NA	TRBJ1-1	TRBV19	CASSIEPGSYTEAFF	TGTGCCAGTAGTATAGAACCAGGCTCTTACACTGAAGCTTTCTTT
NA	NA	TRBJ2-3	TRBV6-5	CASSFRDTQYF	TGTGCCAGCAGTTTCAGGGATACGCAGTATTTT
TRBD1	NA	TRBJ2-7	TRBV28	CASSSRDRDHEQYF	TGTGCCAGCAGTTCTCGGGACAGGGATCACGAGCAGTACTTC
NA	NA	TRBJ2-2	TRBV7-3	CASSLFLNTGELFF	TGTGCCAGCAGCTTATTCCTTAACACCGGGGAGCTGTTTTTT
TRBD2	NA	TRBJ2-1	TRBV7-9	CASSRAGAYNEQFF	TGTGCCAGCAGCCGAGCGGGGGCCTACAATGAGCAGTTCTTC
NA	NA	TRBJ1-5	TRBV19	CASIPNQPQHF	TGTGCCAGTATTCCAAATCAGCCCCAGCATTTT
TRBD2	NA	TRBJ2-7	TRBV5-1	CASSLGTSGYEQYF	TGCGCCAGCAGCTTGGGGACTAGCGGCTACGAGCAGTACTTC
NA	NA	TRBJ1-1	TRBV30	CAWNPLEDAGAFF	TGTGCCTGGAACCCCCTAGAGGACGCGGGAGCTTTCTTT